The present T cell receptor (beta chain) was sequenced within a study of HIV-infected children after antiretroviral therapy interruption. Study details: Children had CD4+ above 500, viral load below 50 copies/ml, either treatment arm. Children's median ages were around 9.1 years and 8 years by group.

This clonotype was found many times. What it binds is not known. RNA-based 3' RACE libraries used unique molecular identifiers. TCRdb used MiXCR to reprocess the 3' RACE reads, holding one entry per CDR3 protein. In the table there are about 89,000 distinct CDR3 sequences, 6% to 8.5% of which are singletons. The treatment here: PENTA 11 planned treatment interruption arm or continuous ART arm. The V segment lost 6 bases and the J segment 7 bases; nucleotides outside the gene matches: 19. Looked up from germline, CDR1 is SNHLY and CDR2 is FYNNEI. The CDR3 has 17 residues. General study results and limits: Some non-naive CD45RA+ T cells might be present among sorted naive cells. The Gini coefficient of naive CD4+ repertoires rose, returning to baseline by 3 years.

This receptor was taken from a pool of human donors with HIV. The chain uses TRBV2 and TRBJ2-7, with 9 bases fitting TRBD2. The sample was CD45RA+ CD4+ T cells from PBMCs, pooled from several time points, taken from a donor given antiretroviral therapy, either interrupted or continuous. This sample's subset: naive CD4+ CD45RA+ CD45RO- T cells. The CDR3 DNA sequence: TGTGCCAGCAGCCCCGGAGCTGGGCTAGCGGGATCCGCTGAGCAGTACTTC. Translated: CASSPGAGLAGSAEQYF.